This T cell receptor beta chain was sequenced for a study of blood T cell repertoires in COVID-19. Recruited during active infection, patients (from Seattle) were subsequently followed longitudinally. The CDR3 totals 15 residues. From germline, CDR1 is SNHLY and CDR2 FYNNEI. J lost 1 base, V lost 10 bases, and 9 bases had no gene match. As handled by the study authors: Amplifying reference gene primers gave estimates of nucleated cell counts. The data were produced by immunoSEQ multiplex PCR, yet TCRdb's version contains in-frame clones alone and is incomplete. D and trimming were read from the DNA, whereas the V and J calls and clone size are those reported in that table. The sample carries about 300,000 clones, about nine tenths recorded once.

The clonotype originates from a woman under 40 with COVID-19, enrolled during active disease. The sequenced sample consisted of peripheral blood. The genes are TRBV2 and TRBJ2-1; TRBD2 matches at 8 bases. The CDR3 sequence is CATRPGGESYNEQFF. CDR3 DNA: TGTGCCACCCGGCCCGGGGGGGAATCCTACAATGAGCAGTTCTTC.